Listed below are T cell receptor beta chains from one sample, sequenced in a study of cytomegalovirus exposure and HLA in healthy donors. Sequencing used immunoSEQ multiplex PCR; TCRdb keeps in-frame clones, though not all of them. The sample has 84,000 or so clones, 62% seen once. Sequencing was carried out using PBMCs. The receptors derive from a woman aged 25 to 39 in good health and CMV-seropositive. The CDR3 runs from the conserved cysteine through the conserved F or W. D genes are given only for firm matches. Part of the rows lack a size; the others show once, few, many or a class for expanded clones.

j_call d_call clone_size v_call cdr3_aa cdr3_nt
TRBJ2-7 - - TRBV4-2 CASSQEQVDYEQYF TGTGCCAGCAGCCAAGAACAGGTGGACTACGAGCAGTACTTC
TRBJ1-3 - - TRBV5-1 CASSGRTGDTIYF TGCGCCAGCAGCGGCCGGACCGGGGACACCATATATTTT
TRBJ2-2 TRBD2 - TRBV19 CASSTTSGGLGELFF TGTGCCAGTAGTACGACTAGCGGGGGCCTTGGGGAGCTGTTTTTT
TRBJ1-2 - - TRBV7-9 CSSSLGISGYTF TGTTCCAGCAGCTTAGGTATTTCTGGCTACACCTTC
TRBJ1-4 - - TRBV4-2 CASSQPESDSEKLFF TGTGCCAGCAGCCAGCCGGAATCCGACTCGGAAAAACTGTTTTTT
TRBJ2-7 TRBD1 - TRBV7-6 CASSPGTGSYEQYF TGTGCCAGCAGCCCCGGGACAGGCTCCTACGAGCAGTACTTC
TRBJ2-5 - - TRBV30 CAWKGPGETQYF TGTGCCTGGAAGGGCCCGGGGGAGACCCAGTACTTC
TRBJ1-1 - - TRBV4-3 CASSQSQTDPAAFF TGCGCCAGCAGCCAATCCCAGACAGACCCCGCCGCTTTCTTT
TRBJ2-1 - - TRBV5-1 CASNGEDYNEQFF TGCGCCAGCAACGGGGAGGACTACAATGAGCAGTTCTTC
TRBJ2-3 - few TRBV14 CASSQVTYTDTQYF TGTGCCAGCAGCCAAGTCACTTACACAGATACGCAGTATTTT
TRBJ2-1 TRBD1 few TRBV19 CASKGQVSNEQFF TGTGCCAGCAAAGGACAGGTTAGCAATGAGCAGTTCTTC
TRBJ1-5 - - TRBV6-1 CASSESVGGQPQHF TGTGCCAGCAGTGAGTCTGTGGGGGGTCAGCCCCAGCATTTT
TRBJ2-1 - - TRBV14 CASSRQGVIQGGYNEQFF TGTGCCAGCAGCCGCCAAGGGGTTATACAGGGCGGCTACAATGAGCAGTTCTTC
TRBJ2-7 - - TRBV18 CASSPPSRVYEQYF TGTGCCAGCTCACCACCCTCGCGGGTCTACGAGCAGTACTTC
TRBJ2-2 - - TRBV27 CASSPDLRRTNTGELFF TGTGCCAGCAGCCCAGACCTACGGAGAACGAACACCGGGGAGCTGTTTTTT
TRBJ2-2 - - TRBV7-2 CASSFAGVGTGELFF TGTGCCAGCAGCTTCGCAGGGGTGGGCACCGGGGAGCTGTTTTTT
TRBJ1-2 - - TRBV6-1 CASSEAQRLGWYGYTF TGTGCCAGCAGTGAAGCGCAAAGACTTGGGTGGTATGGCTACACCTTC
TRBJ1-1 - - TRBV19 CASSIPSALNTEAFF TGTGCCAGTAGTATCCCCTCGGCACTAAACACTGAAGCTTTCTTT
TRBJ2-7 - - TRBV7-3 CASSTGLESGEQYF TGTGCCAGCAGCACCGGATTAGAGTCGGGCGAGCAGTACTTC
TRBJ1-1 - - TRBV28 CASKTGLGAFF TGTGCCAGCAAGACCGGGTTAGGAGCTTTCTTT
TRBJ2-5 - once TRBV11-3 CASSLDRETQYF TGTGCCAGCAGCTTAGATCGAGAGACCCAGTACTTC
TRBJ1-4 - few TRBV6-1 CASGRTNEKLFF TGTGCCAGCGGTCGGACTAATGAAAAACTGTTTTTT
TRBJ2-1 - - TRBV7-9 CASSLGAATYSEQFF TGTGCCAGCAGCTTGGGGGCAGCGACTTACAGTGAGCAGTTCTTC
TRBJ1-4 - - TRBV27 CASSPLLGEKLFF TGTGCCAGCAGTCCCCTCCTCGGTGAAAAACTGTTTTTT
TRBJ1-1 TRBD1 once TRBV13 CASSLRQGRGHTEAFF TGTGCCAGCAGCCTTAGACAGGGTAGGGGTCACACTGAAGCTTTCTTT
TRBJ1-5 - few TRBV6-6 CASSYYGPGQPQHF TGTGCCAGCAGTTACTATGGCCCGGGACAGCCCCAGCATTTT